A selection of T cell receptor beta chains follows, all from one sample in a study of blood T cells in healthy people across ages. TCRdb re-derived calls from the 5' RACE reads in MiXCR, one entry per CDR3 protein. The table shows some 1.4 million distinct CDR3 sequences, with 42% occurring only once. Sequenced: blood. All receptors derive from a woman aged 18-35 years in good health. The CDR3 runs from the conserved cysteine through the conserved F or W. A D gene is named only where the DNA matches it firmly. Only part of the rows carry a size: once, few, many, or a class if the clone is expanded.

TRBV10-2	TRBJ2-7	TRBD1	-	TGCGCCAGCAGTTGGGACGGACAGGCGGCCTACGAGCAGTACTTC	CASSWDGQAAYEQYF
TRBV4-1	TRBJ2-5	-	few	TGCGCCAGCAGCCAAATGTTAGCGGTCCAAGAGACCCAGTACTTC	CASSQMLAVQETQYF
TRBV28	TRBJ2-5	TRBD2	once	TGTGCCAGCAGTTTACCTAGCGGGATCGCCCAAGAGACCCAGTACTTC	CASSLPSGIAQETQYF
TRBV7-8	TRBJ2-5	-	few	TGTGCCAGCACCCTAACAGCAGCCAGGGAGACCCAGTACTTC	CASTLTAARETQYF
TRBV18	TRBJ2-3	TRBD2	-	TGTGCCAGCTCACCATTAGGGACTACGGCAGATACGCAGTATTTT	CASSPLGTTADTQYF
TRBV20-1	TRBJ2-5	-	-	TGCAGTGCTCCGCTGGGCGGGCAAGAGACCCAGTACTTC	CSAPLGGQETQYF
TRBV7-3	TRBJ2-3	-	-	TGTGCCAGCAGCTTAAATCAGGGGCTTCGCACAGATACGCAGTATTTT	CASSLNQGLRTDTQYF
TRBV10-3	TRBJ1-2	TRBD1	-	TGTACCATCAGACCTCAGATGACGACAGGGAATGCCTATGGCTACACCTTC	CTIRPQMTTGNAYGYTF
TRBV4-1	TRBJ1-1	-	few	TGCGCCAGCGGGGGGTCTGATGAAGCTTTCTTT	CASGGSDEAFF
TRBV21-1	TRBJ1-1	-	few	TGTGCCAGCAGCAAAGAAACGGACGGGACGGACTTGAACACTGAAGCTTTCTTT	CASSKETDGTDLNTEAFF
TRBV29-1	TRBJ2-7	-	-	TGCAGCGTTGAAGTTAGCGGTAGCTCCTACGAGCAGTACTTC	CSVEVSGSSYEQYF
TRBV11-2	TRBJ2-3	-	many	TGTGCCAGCAGCATGACCCTCTCGAAGAGCACAGATACGCAGTATTTT	CASSMTLSKSTDTQYF
TRBV3-1	TRBJ2-5	-	-	TGTGCCAGCAGCCAAGATGGAACAGTTGGAGAGACCCAGTACTTC	CASSQDGTVGETQYF
TRBV12-3/TRBV12-4	TRBJ1-5	-	few	TGTGCCAGCAGCTTCAACTTGCAAAATCAGCCCCAGCATTTT	CASSFNLQNQPQHF
TRBV7-2	TRBJ2-3	TRBD2	-	TGTGCCAGCAGCTTGAGGGTCGGGAGCGGGGGGACCACAGATACGCAGTATTTT	CASSLRVGSGGTTDTQYF
TRBV5-1	TRBJ2-3	TRBD2	-	TGCGCCAGCAGCCGTGGACTAGAGCAAGGCACAGATACGCAGTATTTT	CASSRGLEQGTDTQYF
TRBV7-2	TRBJ2-3	-	-	TGTGCCAGCAGCTTAGATTCGGGAGTTAGCACAGATACGCAGTATTTT	CASSLDSGVSTDTQYF
TRBV28	TRBJ2-5	-	-	TGTGCCAGCAGAACCGGGGACCGCGGCTTGGAAGAGCAGTACTTC	CASRTGDRGLEEQYF
TRBV29-1	TRBJ1-1	-	few	TGCAGCGCCTTGCGGGGGCAGAACACTGAAGCTTTCTTT	CSALRGQNTEAFF
TRBV12-5	TRBJ2-5	-	few	TGTGCTAGTGGTTCCGGGACGGCCCAAGAGACCCAGTACTTC	CASGSGTAQETQYF
TRBV28	TRBJ2-5	-	few	TGTGCCAGCAGCCCACAGGGACCCCTAAAAGAGACCCAGTACTTC	CASSPQGPLKETQYF
TRBV6-5	TRBJ2-3	TRBD2	few	TGTGCCAGCAGTTACACAGCGGGAAGCACAGATACGCAGTATTTT	CASSYTAGSTDTQYF
TRBV5-1	TRBJ2-7	-	-	TGCGCCAGCAGCGACCCGGGGAGTAGCGAGCAGTACTTC	CASSDPGSSEQYF
TRBV29-1	TRBJ1-1	-	few	TGCAGCGTTGGTCGGGGTTTCGGCACTGAAGCTTTCTTT	CSVGRGFGTEAFF
TRBV25-1	TRBJ1-2	-	few	TGTGCCAGCAGTGTATCGGGAAAGGAGAGCTATGGCTACACCTTC	CASSVSGKESYGYTF
TRBV6-1	TRBJ2-7	TRBD1	-	TGTGCCAGCAGCGCCCGGCGGACAGGGGGTAACAATGAGCAGTACTTC	CASSARRTGGNNEQYF
TRBV7-9	TRBJ1-1	TRBD1	-	TGTGCCAGCAGCCACGAGGGGGCTGGATTGAACACTGAAGCTTTCTTT	CASSHEGAGLNTEAFF
TRBV7-9	TRBJ1-1	TRBD1	-	TGTGCCAGCAGCTTTAGGACAGGGGTGAACACTGAAGCTTTCTTT	CASSFRTGVNTEAFF
TRBV28	TRBJ2-1	TRBD2	-	TGTGCCAGCACCAAACTCGGACTAGCGGGGGTTAATGAGCAGTTCTTC	CASTKLGLAGVNEQFF
TRBV25-1	TRBJ2-3	-	-	TGTGCCAGCACTCAAGGAGACCCGCAGTATTTT	CASTQGDPQYF
TRBV6-5	TRBJ2-2	-	-	TGTGCCAGCACTCTGACAGGATTTAACACCGGGGAGCTGTTTTTT	CASTLTGFNTGELFF
TRBV7-9	TRBJ1-2	-	-	TGTGCCAGCAGCGCGGGACGGATACCTAACTATGGCTACACCTTC	CASSAGRIPNYGYTF
TRBV20-1	TRBJ2-2	-	-	TGCAGTGCTAGAAAGAAACTGAACACCGGGGAGCTGTTTTTT	CSARKKLNTGELFF
TRBV20-1	TRBJ2-5	-	-	TGCAGTGCTAGAGTGAGCGACGGCCAAGAGACCCAGTACTTC	CSARVSDGQETQYF